This T cell receptor beta chain was retrieved from a study of cytomegalovirus exposure and HLA in healthy donors. Study information: A prior study identified 100 million to 130 million unique TCR beta sequences from about 179 million T cells.

The study ran its PCR with 60 Vbeta and 13 Jbeta primers. Methods used by the authors: The authors later counted around 80 million unique TCR beta chains, roughly 10 million of them shared. Data came from immunoSEQ multiplex PCR; TCRdb stores just in-frame clones and leaves some out. Clone size and V and J calls were adopted from that table, with D and trimming inferred from the DNA. The sample consists of 100,000 to 150,000 clones, 70% to 90% of them appearing once. Germline V lookup: CDR1 SGHTA, CDR2 FQGTGA. The J segment lost 0 bases and the V segment lost 5 bases, leaving 5 bases of the junction unmatched. The CDR3 has 15 residues. Study-wide findings and caveats: A classifier reportedly called cytomegalovirus status with high sensitivity and specificity. The study carried out a later analysis of TCR beta sequences. It associated 16,951 of them with specific HLA alleles at a false discovery rate of 0.05.

A remark on this clone: Its antigen is unknown.

The rearrangement joins TRBV7-3 to TRBJ2-7; 9 nucleotides agree with TRBD2. This TCR came from a young man in good health and CMV-seropositive. The specimen was PBMCs. CDR3 nucleotides: TGTGCCAGCAGCCTAAGCGGGGGGCCCTCCTACGAGCAGTACTTC. This gives the protein CASSLSGGPSYEQYF.